This passage covers 29 T cell receptor beta chains from one sample sequenced in a study of Ad26.COV2.S vaccination and SARS-CoV-2 variants. Assay: immunoSEQ multiplex PCR; the TCRdb copy retains only in-frame clones and omits some. In the table there are around 300,000 clones, about 87% of which are singletons. Treatment described: approximately 18 received Ad26.COV2.S at low or high dose, single or two shots; roughly 5 received placebo; per-sample allocation not given. Day 63 after the first vaccine or placebo injection was the time point for sampling. This specimen consisted of peripheral blood, obtained in a trial of Ad26.COV2.S vaccine versus placebo. All receptors come from a person between 18 and 60 years old who received the Ad26.COV2.S COVID-19 vaccine or a placebo.

V is TRBV6-4 and J is TRBJ2-3; possibly TRBD1 or TRBD2 for D (5 bases each). CDR3 size: 13 residues. V was clipped by 3 bases and J by 8 bases, with 12 bases between them. In germline, CDR1 is MRHNA, CDR2 SNTAGT. The CDR3 spells CASSEVGTGTQYF. CDR3 sequence (DNA): TGTGCCAGCAGTGAAGTGGGGACGGGTACGCAGTATTTT.

The gene calls are TRBV2 and TRBJ1-6; D unresolved. Looked up from germline, CDR1 is SNHLY and CDR2 is FYNNEI. The CDR3 length is 16 residues. V lost 6 bases and J lost 7, with 19 bases in between. The CDR3 is CASRKDGGQRNSPLHF. The CDR3 nucleotides read TGTGCCAGCAGAAAGGATGGTGGGCAGAGGAATTCACCCCTCCACTTT.

The chain recombines TRBV5-5 with TRBJ1-2; the D gene is possibly TRBD1 (6 bases). V lost 0 bases to trimming and J lost 7 bases, with 19 bases between them. CDR3 size: 16 residues. The germline V gene encodes CDR1 SGHKS and CDR2 YYEKEE (reference sequence). The CDR3 loop is CASSLGQVRGLSGYTF. The CDR3 DNA reads as TGTGCCAGCAGCTTGGGACAGGTCCGGGGGTTAAGTGGCTACACCTTC.

The chain employs TRBV5-1 and TRBJ2-1; tentatively, D is TRBD2 (6 bases). V lost 3 bases and J lost 5, with 18 bases in between. Germline CDR1 SGHRS, CDR2 YFSETQ. This CDR3 has 16 amino acids. CDR3 bases: TGCGCCAGCAGCTCTTCCACCGGGAGAGTAAACAATGAGCAGTTCTTC. Translated: CASSSSTGRVNNEQFF.

This chain connects TRBV11-2 to TRBJ2-2; 9 bases agree with TRBD1. There are 20 residues in the CDR3. The V segment lost 0 bases and the J segment 5 bases; nucleotides outside the gene matches: 16. Germline CDR1 reads SGHAT; CDR2 reads FQNNGV. DNA of the CDR3: TGTGCCAGCAGCTTAGAGCCCGGGACAGGGTTCGGGAGTTGGACCGGGGAGCTGTTTTTT. This gives the protein CASSLEPGTGFGSWTGELFF.

The rearrangement uses TRBV6-5 and TRBJ2-1; D is unresolved. Germline assignment: CDR1 MNHEY and CDR2 SVGAGI. Trimming removed 5 bases from V and 9 bases from J, with 14 bases in between. The CDR3 has 13 amino acids. In DNA, the CDR3 is TGTGCCAGCAGTAAGACTTCCCTCGGTGAGCAGTTCTTC. Amino acids: CASSKTSLGEQFF.

The chain links TRBV30 to TRBJ2-7; TRBD1 matches at 10 bases. Unmatched junction bases numbered 12, after V lost 8 bases and J lost 2 bases. CDR3 size: 15 residues. Germline CDR1 reads GTSNPN; CDR2 reads SVGIG (reference sequence). The DNA of the CDR3 is TGTGCCGGTACCTCGAGGGACAGGGGACCCTACGAGCAGTACTTC. Translating it yields CAGTSRDRGPYEQYF.

CDR3 region: CASSRPWNDTQYF. The CDR3 nucleotides read TGCGCCAGCAGCCGTCCATGGAACGATACGCAGTATTTT. The chain employs TRBV5-1 and TRBJ2-3; D unresolved. Trimming cost V 4 bases and J 6 bases, with 12 bases left between them. CDR1 and CDR2 (germline): SGHRS, YFSETQ. This CDR3 has 13 amino acids.

DNA of the CDR3: TGTGCCAGCTCACCGCAGGGAGGTGGCGAGCAGTACTTC. It specifies CASSPQGGGEQYF. The chain links TRBV18 to TRBJ2-7; TRBD2 is a possible D gene (6 bases). The CDR3 has 13 residues. Per the germline V gene, CDR1 is KGHSH and CDR2 is LQKENI. The V and J ends lost 3 bases and 6 bases respectively, with 12 bases between them.

The chain uses TRBV9 and TRBJ1-5; 9 bases align to TRBD1. Looked up from germline, CDR1 is SGDLS and CDR2 is YYNGEE. The V segment lost 4 bases and the J segment 7 bases; nucleotides outside the gene matches: 6. The CDR3 has 14 amino acids. The CDR3 sequence: CASSRTGADQPQHF. In DNA form, the CDR3 reads TGTGCCAGCAGCAGGACAGGGGCAGACCAGCCCCAGCATTTT.

The J gene is TRBJ1-6, the V gene TRBV28, with a weak D call TRBD1 (5 bases). Germline CDR1 is MDHEN and CDR2 is SYDVKM. The CDR3 is 14 amino acids. V shed 9 bases and J shed 7 bases, with 16 bases lying between them. The CDR3 DNA sequence: TGTGCCAGTCGTCTCCCCCGGGGGAATTCACCCCTCCACTTT. As protein: CASRLPRGNSPLHF.

The chain's CDR3 is CASSHGTSAYEQYF. CDR3 nucleotide sequence: TGTGCCAGCAGCCACGGGACTAGCGCCTACGAGCAGTACTTC. V gene TRBV4-2 combines with J gene TRBJ2-7; 10 bases are shared with TRBD2. CDR3 size: 14 residues. Per the germline V gene, CDR1 is LGHNA and CDR2 is YNFKEQ. Trimming at V came to 3 bases and at J to 2 bases, leaving 1 base not matched to a gene.

The chain couples TRBV5-1 to TRBJ2-3; weak D call: TRBD1 (6 bases). The ends were cut back, 0 bases at V and 0 bases at J, with 8 bases in the middle. The CDR3 is made up of 15 amino acids. Germline V gives CDR1 SGHRS, CDR2 YFSETQ. CDR3 loop: CASSLGTVSTDTQYF. The CDR3 coding sequence is TGCGCCAGCAGCTTGGGGACAGTTAGCACAGATACGCAGTATTTT.

V usage is TRBV28 and J usage is TRBJ2-3; 7 nucleotides align to TRBD2. V dropped 6 bases and J dropped 4; count of bases not matched to a gene: 13. The germline CDR1 and CDR2 sequences are MDHEN and SYDVKM. CDR3 length: 16 amino acids. CDR3 amino acids: CASSRLAGRGSDTQYF. Written as DNA, the CDR3 is TGTGCCAGCAGCCGGCTGGCGGGGAGGGGATCAGATACGCAGTATTTT.

This clone was recorded many times. This sequence joins TRBV4-2 and TRBJ2-1; D gene unclear. Germline CDR1 and CDR2: LGHNA and YNFKEQ. This CDR3 is 17 amino acids long. V was trimmed by 0 bases and J by 2 bases, leaving 14 bases between them. The CDR3 is CASSQDEDSSTYNEQFF. CDR3 nucleotide sequence: TGTGCCAGCAGCCAAGATGAAGACTCCTCAACCTACAATGAGCAGTTCTTC.

The chain employs TRBV5-4 and TRBJ1-2, with D perhaps matching TRBD1 (6 bases). The CDR3 is 15 amino acids. The V gene's germline CDR1 is SGHNT and CDR2 YYREEE (reference sequence). V gave up 4 bases and J gave up 4 bases, with 17 bases separating them. CDR3 coding DNA: TGTGCCAGCAGCCCAACACAGGGAGGCGGCTATGGCTACACCTTC. As protein: CASSPTQGGGYGYTF. The full variable domain, in which reference TRBV5-4 and TRBJ1-2 provide the parts outside the CDR3, is ETGVTQSPTHLIKTRGQQVTLRCSSQSGHNTVSWYQQALGQGPQFIFQYYREEENGRGNFPPRFSGLQFPNYSSELNVNALELDDSALYLCASSPTQGGGYGYTFGSGTRLTVV.

V is TRBV28 and J is TRBJ2-2; unclear D gene. The CDR3 loop spans 14 amino acids. Germline V gene lookup returns CDR1 MDHEN and CDR2 SYDVKM. V was clipped by 7 bases and J by 5 bases, with 14 bases between them. The CDR3 protein is CASKTEFRTGELFF. CDR3 nucleotides: TGTGCCAGCAAGACTGAGTTTAGGACCGGGGAGCTGTTTTTT.

This chain links TRBV15 with TRBJ1-6, with D tentatively TRBD1 (6 bases). V gave up 3 bases and J gave up 6 bases, with 15 bases separating them. Germline lookup yields CDR1 LNHNV and CDR2 YYDKDF (reference sequence). The CDR3 is made up of 16 amino acids. CDR3 sequence reads: CATSRGSGAANSPLHF. The CDR3 region has the DNA TGTGCCACCAGCAGGGGTTCGGGGGCGGCTAATTCACCCCTCCACTTT. The full variable domain, its missing parts supplied by reference TRBV15 and TRBJ1-6, is DAMVIQNPRYQVTQFGKPVTLSCSQTLNHNVMYWYQQKSSQAPKLLFHYYDKDFNNEADTPDNFQSRRPNTSFCFLDIRSPGLGDTAMYLCATSRGSGAANSPLHFGNGTRLTVT.

The CDR3 nucleotides read TGTGCCAGCAGTTTTCAGGGTTCACCCCTCCACTTT. Translated, it gives CASSFQGSPLHF. J is TRBJ1-6 and V is TRBV27, with D perhaps TRBD1 (5 bases). The V gene lost 3 bases and the J gene lost 9 bases, with 6 bases spanning the gap. In germline, CDR1 is MNHEY, CDR2 SMNVEV (reference sequence). The CDR3 length is 12 residues.

The V gene is TRBV6-1, the J gene TRBJ1-5; a possible D gene is TRBD1 (5 bases). Trimming took 1 base from V and 3 from J, leaving 10 bases between them. CDR1 and CDR2 from the germline V gene are MNHNS and SASEGT. CDR3 length: 15 residues. The CDR3, as DNA: TGTGCCAGCAGTGAAGGGAACAGGCCCAATCAGCCCCAGCATTTT. Its translation: CASSEGNRPNQPQHF.

V and J are TRBV5-8 and TRBJ2-1; D perhaps matches TRBD1 (5 bases). The CDR3 length is 16 residues. V dropped 1 base and J dropped 9 bases, with 20 bases sitting between them. Germline V CDR1 and CDR2: SGHTS, YDEGEE. The CDR3 DNA is TGTGCCAGCAGCTTGTTGGCAGGGCAAGGCGGTGGTGAGCAGTTCTTC. This translates into CASSLLAGQGGGEQFF.

This CDR3 reads CSVEGSGRAETDTQYF. The DNA for the CDR3 is TGCAGCGTTGAAGGTAGCGGGAGGGCCGAAACAGATACGCAGTATTTT. This sequence joins TRBV29-1 and TRBJ2-3; 11 bases map to TRBD2. CDR3 length: 16 residues. V lost 1 base to trimming and J lost 3 bases; unmatched junction nucleotides: 6. Germline assignment: CDR1 SQVTM and CDR2 ANQGSEA.

The chain carries TRBV7-9 and TRBJ2-1; D might be TRBD2 (6 bases). The CDR3 sequence is 15 residues long. Trimming shortened V by 2 bases and J by 8 bases, and 16 bases separated the two germline ends. CDR1 is SEHNR, CDR2 FQNEAQ, per germline (reference sequence). In DNA form, the CDR3 reads TGTGCCAGCAGCTTAAGCGGGCCACCTAGGGATGAGCAGTTCTTC. Protein product: CASSLSGPPRDEQFF.

This rearrangement joins TRBV9 to TRBJ2-2; 8 positions match TRBD1. CDR3 size: 15 residues. The V segment lost 4 bases and the J segment 4 bases; nucleotides outside the gene matches: 6. Germline CDR1 and CDR2: SGDLS and YYNGEE. CDR3 amino acids: CASSLDRGGTGELFF. The CDR3, as DNA: TGTGCCAGCAGCTTAGACAGGGGTGGCACCGGGGAGCTGTTTTTT.

This clone showed up just once. The same CDR3 is also encoded by other DNA sequences in this sample. This chain connects TRBV7-2 to TRBJ2-1; the match to TRBD1 covers 8 bases. CDR3 length: 15 residues. J lost 3 bases, V lost 3 bases, and 4 bases had no gene match. CDR1 and CDR2 from the germline V gene are SGHTA and FQGNSA. The CDR3 loop reads CASSLRQGSYNEQFF. In DNA form, the CDR3 reads TGTGCCAGCAGCTTGAGACAGGGGAGCTACAATGAGCAGTTCTTC.

The chain recombines TRBV7-9 with TRBJ2-3, with D tentatively TRBD1 (5 bases). Deletions cut 0 bases from V and 5 bases from J, with 9 bases between. Germline CDR1 is SEHNR and CDR2 is FQNEAQ (reference sequence). This CDR3 has 14 residues. The CDR3 sequence: CASSLAQGGDTQYF. The CDR3, as DNA: TGTGCCAGCAGCTTAGCGCAGGGTGGAGATACGCAGTATTTT. Combining the CDR3 with reference TRBV7-9 and TRBJ2-3 gives the whole variable domain DTGVSQNPRHKITKRGQNVTFRCDPISEHNRLYWYRQTLGQGPEFLTYFQNEAQLEKSRLLSDRFSAERPKGSFSTLEIQRTEQGDSAMYLCASSLAQGGDTQYFGPGTRLTVL.

The chain employs TRBV11-2 and TRBJ1-5; D uncertain. This CDR3 has 15 residues. The V gene's germline CDR1 is SGHAT and CDR2 FQNNGV. Trimming cost V 1 base and J 0 bases, with 7 bases left between them. CDR3 nucleotide sequence: TGTGCCAGCAGCTTAGGGCAGAATAGCAATCAGCCCCAGCATTTT. Translation gives CASSLGQNSNQPQHF.

The rearrangement joins TRBV27 to TRBJ2-7, with 7 bases fitting TRBD1. The germline CDR1 and CDR2 sequences are MNHEY and SMNVEV (reference sequence). Germline trimming cut 8 bases from V and 3 bases from J; bases unmatched to any gene: 7. This CDR3 region has 13 residues. CDR3 in DNA: TGTGCCAGCCAGTACGGGACAGACTACGAGCAGTACTTC. Translated: CASQYGTDYEQYF.

The chain carries TRBV4-3 and TRBJ2-2, with a weak D call TRBD1 (6 bases). Germline assignment: CDR1 LGHNA and CDR2 YSLEER. The germline V and J ends were trimmed by 0 bases and 4 bases, with 9 bases remaining between them. The CDR3 sequence is 15 residues long. The CDR3 region has the DNA TGCGCCAGCAGCCAAGATTTCAGGGGCACCGGGGAGCTGTTTTTT. The encoded protein is CASSQDFRGTGELFF.